A selection of T cell receptor beta chains follows, all from one sample in a study of early stage breast cancer tumors. Method: immunoSEQ multiplex PCR; TCRdb's copy keeps in-frame clones and lacks some. The data contain around 1,900 clones, about three quarters of them singletons. Sequenced: normal breast tissue next to the tumor. These receptors were taken from a person in their 40s with breast cancer. CDR3s include the opening cysteine and the closing phenylalanine or tryptophan. D genes are given only for firm matches. Rows give clone size only sometimes, using once, few, many, or a class for an expanded clone.

J gene: TRBJ2-2; D gene: TRBD1; clone size: NA; V gene: TRBV19; CDR3 protein: CASSGGANTGELFF; CDR3 DNA: TGTGCCAGTTCAGGGGGCGCGAACACCGGGGAGCTGTTTTTT
J gene: TRBJ2-2; D gene: TRBD2; clone size: NA; V gene: TRBV9; CDR3 protein: CASSVAPGGQTGELFF; CDR3 DNA: TGTGCCAGCAGCGTAGCTCCGGGAGGGCAGACCGGGGAGCTGTTTTTT
J gene: TRBJ2-7; D gene: NA; clone size: large; V gene: TRBV11-2; CDR3 protein: CASSLGVQGYEQYF; CDR3 DNA: TGTGCCAGCAGCTTAGGGGTTCAGGGCTACGAGCAGTACTTC
J gene: TRBJ2-7; D gene: NA; clone size: once; V gene: TRBV5-8; CDR3 protein: CASSLEGADEQYF; CDR3 DNA: TGTGCCAGCAGCTTGGAAGGGGCGGACGAGCAGTACTTC
J gene: TRBJ2-7; D gene: NA; clone size: few; V gene: TRBV7-2; CDR3 protein: CASSPRTNRQYF; CDR3 DNA: TGTGCCAGCAGCCCTCGGACTAATCGGCAGTACTTC
J gene: TRBJ2-3; D gene: NA; clone size: NA; V gene: TRBV2; CDR3 protein: CASKPPVSTDTQYF; CDR3 DNA: TGTGCCAGCAAGCCCCCAGTTTCCACAGATACGCAGTATTTT
J gene: TRBJ2-7; D gene: NA; clone size: NA; V gene: TRBV7-3; CDR3 protein: CASSPDGSYEQYF; CDR3 DNA: TGTGCCAGCAGCCCAGACGGCTCCTACGAGCAGTACTTC
J gene: TRBJ2-7; D gene: NA; clone size: NA; V gene: TRBV5-4; CDR3 protein: CASSFERSSYEQYF; CDR3 DNA: TGTGCCAGCAGCTTTGAGCGCTCCTCCTACGAGCAGTACTTC
J gene: TRBJ1-5; D gene: TRBD1; clone size: large; V gene: TRBV19; CDR3 protein: CASSTPPGTGGNQPQHF; CDR3 DNA: TGTGCCAGTAGTACGCCCCCGGGGACAGGGGGAAATCAGCCCCAGCATTTT
J gene: TRBJ2-1; D gene: TRBD2; clone size: NA; V gene: TRBV4-1; CDR3 protein: CASSQEAGTSVSTYNEQFF; CDR3 DNA: TGCGCCAGCAGCCAAGAAGCAGGGACTAGCGTCTCCACCTACAATGAGCAGTTCTTC
J gene: TRBJ2-7; D gene: NA; clone size: NA; V gene: TRBV7-2; CDR3 protein: CASSPPLGFGGSRDEQYF; CDR3 DNA: TGTGCCAGCAGCCCCCCCCTTGGGTTCGGGGGATCTAGGGACGAGCAGTACTTC
J gene: TRBJ2-5; D gene: TRBD1; clone size: NA; V gene: TRBV4-3; CDR3 protein: CASSLQTYTGTEEETQYF; CDR3 DNA: TGCGCCAGCAGCCTGCAAACTTATACCGGGACAGAGGAAGAGACCCAGTACTTC
J gene: TRBJ2-7; D gene: NA; clone size: NA; V gene: TRBV12-5; CDR3 protein: CASGLRDEQYF; CDR3 DNA: TGTGCTAGTGGTCTAAGGGACGAGCAGTACTTC
J gene: TRBJ2-7; D gene: NA; clone size: few; V gene: TRBV7-2; CDR3 protein: CASSLIPGTYEQYF; CDR3 DNA: TGTGCCAGCAGCTTAATCCCGGGTACCTACGAGCAGTACTTC
J gene: TRBJ1-1; D gene: NA; clone size: NA; V gene: TRBV6-1; CDR3 protein: CASRGRPMNTEAFF; CDR3 DNA: TGTGCCAGCCGGGGCAGGCCCATGAACACTGAAGCTTTCTTT
J gene: TRBJ1-3; D gene: NA; clone size: NA; V gene: TRBV19; CDR3 protein: CASGGSAGNTIYF; CDR3 DNA: TGTGCCAGCGGCGGGTCGGCTGGAAACACCATATATTTT
J gene: TRBJ1-2; D gene: TRBD1; clone size: NA; V gene: TRBV4-1; CDR3 protein: CASSQGQGAYGYTF; CDR3 DNA: TGCGCCAGCAGCCAAGGACAGGGGGCCTATGGCTACACCTTC
J gene: TRBJ2-7; D gene: TRBD2; clone size: NA; V gene: TRBV11-2; CDR3 protein: CASSLVGTSSYEQYF; CDR3 DNA: TGTGCCAGCAGCTTAGTCGGGACTAGTTCCTACGAGCAGTACTTC
J gene: TRBJ1-2; D gene: NA; clone size: NA; V gene: TRBV18; CDR3 protein: CASSLYGEGAYGYTF; CDR3 DNA: TGTGCCAGCTCACTTTACGGGGAAGGAGCTTATGGCTACACCTTC
J gene: TRBJ1-2; D gene: TRBD1; clone size: NA; V gene: TRBV19; CDR3 protein: CASTPWQGANYGYTF; CDR3 DNA: TGTGCCAGTACCCCGTGGCAGGGGGCAAACTATGGCTACACCTTC
J gene: TRBJ2-3; D gene: NA; clone size: NA; V gene: TRBV5-6; CDR3 protein: CASSLGDTQYF; CDR3 DNA: TGTGCCAGCAGCCTTGGAGATACGCAGTATTTT
J gene: TRBJ2-6; D gene: NA; clone size: NA; V gene: TRBV4-2; CDR3 protein: CASSQDLVGTGSSGANVLTF; CDR3 DNA: TGTGCCAGCAGCCAAGATTTAGTAGGGACTGGATCATCTGGGGCCAACGTCCTGACTTTC
J gene: TRBJ2-7; D gene: TRBD2; clone size: few; V gene: TRBV9; CDR3 protein: CASSDQPGLAGEQYF; CDR3 DNA: TGTGCCAGCAGTGATCAACCGGGACTAGCGGGCGAGCAGTACTTC
J gene: TRBJ2-1; D gene: NA; clone size: NA; V gene: TRBV30; CDR3 protein: CAWSVLRGTHYNEQFF; CDR3 DNA: TGTGCCTGGAGTGTACTGAGGGGGACACACTACAATGAGCAGTTCTTC
J gene: TRBJ1-2; D gene: NA; clone size: NA; V gene: TRBV5-6; CDR3 protein: CASRSTRGGYTF; CDR3 DNA: TGTGCCAGCAGATCGACCAGGGGCGGCTACACCTTC
J gene: TRBJ1-2; D gene: NA; clone size: NA; V gene: TRBV9; CDR3 protein: CASSPRGGGDYGYTF; CDR3 DNA: TGTGCCAGCAGCCCCCGGGGGGGCGGTGACTATGGCTACACCTTC
J gene: TRBJ2-2; D gene: TRBD2; clone size: NA; V gene: TRBV28; CDR3 protein: CASSQQQGLAGDGELFF; CDR3 DNA: TGTGCCAGCAGTCAGCAGCAGGGACTAGCGGGAGACGGGGAGCTGTTTTTT
J gene: TRBJ2-2; D gene: TRBD1; clone size: NA; V gene: TRBV7-8; CDR3 protein: CASSQTGATGELFF; CDR3 DNA: TGTGCCAGCAGCCAGACAGGGGCCACCGGGGAGCTGTTTTTT
J gene: TRBJ2-7; D gene: NA; clone size: NA; V gene: TRBV5-6; CDR3 protein: CASSLELVDEQYF; CDR3 DNA: TGTGCCAGCAGCTTGGAACTAGTCGACGAGCAGTACTTC
J gene: TRBJ2-3; D gene: TRBD2; clone size: NA; V gene: TRBV6-1; CDR3 protein: CASSEASGSPDTQYF; CDR3 DNA: TGTGCCAGCAGTGAAGCTAGCGGGAGCCCAGATACGCAGTATTTT
J gene: TRBJ2-3; D gene: TRBD2; clone size: NA; V gene: TRBV6-6; CDR3 protein: CASSYVAGGSTDTQYF; CDR3 DNA: TGTGCCAGCAGTTACGTAGCGGGAGGGAGCACAGATACGCAGTATTTT
J gene: TRBJ1-2; D gene: NA; clone size: large; V gene: TRBV2; CDR3 protein: CASSEEQNYGYTF; CDR3 DNA: TGTGCCAGCAGTGAAGAGCAGAACTATGGCTACACCTTC
J gene: TRBJ2-3; D gene: NA; clone size: NA; V gene: TRBV18; CDR3 protein: CASSPQGSTDTQYF; CDR3 DNA: TGTGCCAGCTCACCACAGGGGAGCACAGATACGCAGTATTTT
J gene: TRBJ2-1; D gene: TRBD2; clone size: few; V gene: TRBV19; CDR3 protein: CASSKRTSGSSEQFF; CDR3 DNA: TGTGCCAGTAGTAAAAGGACTAGCGGGAGTTCTGAGCAGTTCTTC
J gene: TRBJ2-1; D gene: NA; clone size: NA; V gene: TRBV5-4; CDR3 protein: CASSLGGGSYNEQFF; CDR3 DNA: TGTGCCAGCAGCTTGGGTGGGGGTTCCTACAATGAGCAGTTCTTC
J gene: TRBJ2-3; D gene: NA; clone size: NA; V gene: TRBV7-9; CDR3 protein: CASSLALPKGRNTQYF; CDR3 DNA: TGTGCCAGCAGCTTAGCGCTCCCTAAGGGGAGGAATACGCAGTATTTT
J gene: TRBJ1-4; D gene: NA; clone size: NA; V gene: TRBV6-1; CDR3 protein: CASRNPNWRVEKLFF; CDR3 DNA: TGTGCCAGCCGGAACCCCAACTGGAGGGTTGAAAAACTGTTTTTT
J gene: TRBJ2-7; D gene: NA; clone size: NA; V gene: TRBV7-8; CDR3 protein: CASSSFSRNSYEQYF; CDR3 DNA: TGTGCCAGCAGCTCATTTTCCCGCAATTCCTACGAGCAGTACTTC
J gene: TRBJ1-2; D gene: TRBD1; clone size: NA; V gene: TRBV5-1; CDR3 protein: CASSATGGEIYGYTF; CDR3 DNA: TGCGCCAGCAGCGCAACAGGGGGCGAGATCTATGGCTACACCTTC
J gene: TRBJ1-1; D gene: NA; clone size: NA; V gene: TRBV28; CDR3 protein: CASRRTANTEAFF; CDR3 DNA: TGTGCCAGCAGGCGGACAGCGAACACTGAAGCTTTCTTT
J gene: TRBJ1-1; D gene: NA; clone size: NA; V gene: TRBV27; CDR3 protein: CASSSWNTEAFF; CDR3 DNA: TGTGCCAGCAGTTCTTGGAACACTGAAGCTTTCTTT